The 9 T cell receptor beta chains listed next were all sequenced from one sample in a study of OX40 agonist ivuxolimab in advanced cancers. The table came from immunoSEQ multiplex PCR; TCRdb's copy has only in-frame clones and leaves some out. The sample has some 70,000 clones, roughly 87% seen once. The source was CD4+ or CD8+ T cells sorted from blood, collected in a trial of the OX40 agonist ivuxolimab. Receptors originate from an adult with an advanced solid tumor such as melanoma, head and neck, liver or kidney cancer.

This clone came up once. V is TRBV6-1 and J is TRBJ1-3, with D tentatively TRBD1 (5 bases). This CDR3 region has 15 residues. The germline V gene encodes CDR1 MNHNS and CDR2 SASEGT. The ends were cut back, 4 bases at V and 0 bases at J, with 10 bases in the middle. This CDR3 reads CASSGRTTSGNTIYF. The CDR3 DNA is TGTGCCAGCAGTGGAAGGACAACCTCTGGAAACACCATATATTTT.

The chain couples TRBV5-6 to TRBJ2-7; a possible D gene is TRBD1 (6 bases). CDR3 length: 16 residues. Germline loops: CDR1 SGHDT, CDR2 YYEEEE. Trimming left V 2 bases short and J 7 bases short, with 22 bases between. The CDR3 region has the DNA TGTGCCAGCAGCTTAGGGTTTGGACAGAGCCCGTGGGAGCAGTACTTC. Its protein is CASSLGFGQSPWEQYF.

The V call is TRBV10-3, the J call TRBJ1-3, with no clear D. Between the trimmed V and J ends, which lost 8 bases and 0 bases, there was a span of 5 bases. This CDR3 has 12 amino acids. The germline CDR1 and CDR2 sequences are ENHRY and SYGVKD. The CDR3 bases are TGTGCCATCGGGGACTCTGGAAACACCATATATTTT. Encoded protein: CAIGDSGNTIYF.

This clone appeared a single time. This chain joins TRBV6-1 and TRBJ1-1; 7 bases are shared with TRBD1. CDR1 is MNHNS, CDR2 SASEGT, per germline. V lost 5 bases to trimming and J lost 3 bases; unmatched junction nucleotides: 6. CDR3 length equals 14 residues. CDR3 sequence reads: CASSSGGGDTEAFF. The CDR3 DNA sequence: TGTGCCAGCAGTAGCGGAGGGGGCGACACTGAAGCTTTCTTT.

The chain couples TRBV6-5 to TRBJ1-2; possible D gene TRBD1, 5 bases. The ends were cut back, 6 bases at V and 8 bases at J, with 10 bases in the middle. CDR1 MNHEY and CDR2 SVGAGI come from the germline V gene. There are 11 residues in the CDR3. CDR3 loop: CASRGLGGYTF. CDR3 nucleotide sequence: TGTGCCAGCAGGGGGCTGGGAGGCTACACCTTC.

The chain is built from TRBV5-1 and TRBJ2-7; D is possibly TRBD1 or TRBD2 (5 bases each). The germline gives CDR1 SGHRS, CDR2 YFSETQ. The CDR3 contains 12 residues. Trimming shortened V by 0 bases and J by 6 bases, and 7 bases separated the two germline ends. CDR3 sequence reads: CASSLEGREQYF. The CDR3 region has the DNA TGCGCCAGCAGCTTGGAGGGACGCGAGCAGTACTTC. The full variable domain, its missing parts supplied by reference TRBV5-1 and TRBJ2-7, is KAGVTQTPRYLIKTRGQQVTLSCSPISGHRSVSWYQQTPGQGLQFLFEYFSETQRNKGNFPGRFSGRQFSNSRSEMNVSTLELGDSALYLCASSLEGREQYFGPGTRLTVT.

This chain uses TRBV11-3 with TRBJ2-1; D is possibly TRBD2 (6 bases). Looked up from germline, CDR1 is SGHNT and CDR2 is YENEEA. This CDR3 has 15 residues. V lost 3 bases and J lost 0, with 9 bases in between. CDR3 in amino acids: CASSFRGSSYNEQFF. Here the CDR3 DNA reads TGTGCCAGCAGCTTTCGGGGGAGCTCCTACAATGAGCAGTTCTTC.

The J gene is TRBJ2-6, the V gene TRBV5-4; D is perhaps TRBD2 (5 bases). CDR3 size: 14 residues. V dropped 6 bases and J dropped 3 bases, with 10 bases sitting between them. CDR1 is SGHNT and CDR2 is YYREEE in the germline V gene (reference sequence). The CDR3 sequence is CASTRDGGANVLTF. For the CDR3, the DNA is TGTGCCAGCACCCGGGATGGTGGGGCCAACGTCCTGACTTTC.

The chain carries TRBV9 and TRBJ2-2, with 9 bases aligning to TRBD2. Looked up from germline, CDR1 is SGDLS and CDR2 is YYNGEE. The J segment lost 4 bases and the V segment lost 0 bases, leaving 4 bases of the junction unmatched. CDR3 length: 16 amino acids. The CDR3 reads CASSVVASGVTGELFF. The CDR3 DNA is TGTGCCAGCAGCGTAGTCGCTAGCGGGGTCACCGGGGAGCTGTTTTTT.